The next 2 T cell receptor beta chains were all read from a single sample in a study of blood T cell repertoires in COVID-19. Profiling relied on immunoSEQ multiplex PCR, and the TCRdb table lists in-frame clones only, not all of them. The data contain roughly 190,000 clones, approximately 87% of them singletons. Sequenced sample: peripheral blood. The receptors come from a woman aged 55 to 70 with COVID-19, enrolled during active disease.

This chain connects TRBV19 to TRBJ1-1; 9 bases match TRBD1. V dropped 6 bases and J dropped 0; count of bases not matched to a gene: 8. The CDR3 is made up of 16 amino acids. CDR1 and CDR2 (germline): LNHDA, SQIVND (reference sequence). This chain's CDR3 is CASSWGQGNLNTEAFF. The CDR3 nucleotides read TGTGCCAGTAGCTGGGGACAGGGTAATCTGAACACTGAAGCTTTCTTT.

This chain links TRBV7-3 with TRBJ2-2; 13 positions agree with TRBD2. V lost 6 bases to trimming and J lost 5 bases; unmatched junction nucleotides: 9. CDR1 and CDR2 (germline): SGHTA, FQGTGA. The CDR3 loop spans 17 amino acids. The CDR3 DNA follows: TGTGCCAGCAGAGCCCGGACTAGCGGGAGAGGAACCGGGGAGCTGTTTTTT. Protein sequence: CASRARTSGRGTGELFF.